This T cell receptor (beta chain) was captured in a study of blood T cell repertoires in COVID-19 (dated by TCRdb to the early 2020s). A note on the overall study: The collaborator samples originated in the United States, Italy and Spain and spanned the acute and convalescent phases of COVID-19. The repertoires were released in a freely available public database intended as a resource for research on the immune response to SARS-CoV-2. The samples were drawn from the first 160 participants of the ongoing ImmuneRACE study and from some 1,300 subjects provided by 6 global collaborators. Where available, HLA class I and class II types were obtained from metadata supplied by the sample provider rather than from assay-based typing. The material from the prospective study consisted of cDNA or gDNA derived from T cells, B-cell-depleted T cells, or PBMCs. The dataset comprised deeply sampled blood TCRbeta repertoires from subjects exposed to, actively infected with, or recovered from COVID-19. The sample metadata nearly always contained a de-identified subject ID, COVID-19 status, age in years and sex.

As regards this clone: Its antigen is currently not known. Base qualities are not provided; no much larger clone lies one nucleotide away.

The paper as a whole reports these results and caveats: How much clinical and demographic metadata was included differed by source and by participant, and the metadata was provided uncurated.

TCRbeta CDR3 regions were amplified from genomic DNA using the immunoSEQ Assay, a bias-controlled multiplex PCR. Turning to the authors' computational methods: The number of nucleated cells in each sample was estimated from the amplification of reference gene primers within the assay. To quantify the absolute abundance of each unique TCRbeta CDR3 rearrangement, sequence reads were collapsed and filtered. Productive Simpson clonality was computed per sample as the square root of Simpson's diversity index over productive rearrangements. This immuneACCESS table, as held by TCRdb, lists in-frame sequences with V and J called but not all clones. Of the missing ones, under half trace to an unresolved V gene in checked studies; the others have no known cause. For V, J and clone size, that table is used; D and trimming come from the DNA. For this sample there are 60,000 or so clones; approximately 91% appear just once. The ten most abundant clones make up roughly 1.7% of the sample.

V is pruned by 5 bases and J by 3 bases, leaving 18 bases of the junction without a gene match. Sequences SEHNR (CDR1) and FQNEAQ (CDR2) are obtained from the germline V gene (reference sequence). The CDR3 measures 18 amino acids from cysteine to phenylalanine. Only the CDR3 DNA stays, 54 bases, in frame from base 1. Collaborating institutions collected whole blood in K2EDTA tubes following their own protocols. For TCRbeta analysis, collaborators shipped samples in one of three forms: frozen whole blood, isolated PBMCs, or DNA extracted from either of those sample types. The source of this sequence is a human donor in a cohort sampled during active COVID-19. Recombination linked TRBV7-9 to TRBJ2-7; TRBD1 matches 8 bases in the middle. Specimen: peripheral blood. The nucleotide sequence is given as TGTGCCAGCAGCCAACCAATCAGACGACAGGGGAAGGGCTACGAGCAGTACTTC. Its translation reads: CASSQPIRRQGKGYEQYF. The full variable domain, with segments outside the CDR3 supplied by the reference TRBV7-9 and TRBJ2-7 proteins, appears as DTGVSQNPRHKITKRGQNVTFRCDPISEHNRLYWYRQTLGQGPEFLTYFQNEAQLEKSRLLSDRFSAERPKGSFSTLEIQRTEQGDSAMYLCASSQPIRRQGKGYEQYFGPGTRLTVT.